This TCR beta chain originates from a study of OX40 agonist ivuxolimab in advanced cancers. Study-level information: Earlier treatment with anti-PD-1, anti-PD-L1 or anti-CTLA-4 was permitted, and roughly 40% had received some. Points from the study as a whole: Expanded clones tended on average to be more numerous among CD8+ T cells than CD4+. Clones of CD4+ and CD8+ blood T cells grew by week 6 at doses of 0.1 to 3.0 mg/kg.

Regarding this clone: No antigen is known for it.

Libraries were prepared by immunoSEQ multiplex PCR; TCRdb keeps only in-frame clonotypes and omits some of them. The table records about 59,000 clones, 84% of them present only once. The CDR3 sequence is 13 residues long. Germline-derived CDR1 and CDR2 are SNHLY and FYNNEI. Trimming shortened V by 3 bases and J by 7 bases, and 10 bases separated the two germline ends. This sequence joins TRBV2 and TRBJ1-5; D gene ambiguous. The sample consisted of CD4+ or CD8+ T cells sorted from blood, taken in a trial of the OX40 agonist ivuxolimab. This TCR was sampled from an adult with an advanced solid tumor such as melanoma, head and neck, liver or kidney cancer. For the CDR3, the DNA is TGTGCCAGCAGTGACGGAGGGATGCAGCCCCAGCATTTT. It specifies CASSDGGMQPQHF.